This TCR beta chain appears in the sequencing data of a study of regulatory T cells in long-lasting Graves disease. For the study at large: Patients newly diagnosed with Graves' had been on antithyroid drugs for under 3 months. Findings and caveats of the study: TCR diversity was lower in persistent than newly diagnosed Graves' disease.

This CDR3 has 15 amino acids. Germline V gene lookup returns CDR1 SGDLS and CDR2 YYNGEE. The V gene end was trimmed by 4 bases and the J gene end by 4 bases; junction bases not matched to a gene: 6. Regarding time point: newly diagnosed GD, antithyroid drugs for less than 3 months. PBMC RNA served as the TCR library source. This clonotype was observed many times. Its antigen remains unidentified. Through Arm-PCR of CDR3 regions and iRepertoire HTBI primers, TCR beta libraries were built. TCRdb analysed the multiplex PCR reads with MiXCR anew, one entry per CDR3 protein. This table has some 250,000 distinct CDR3 sequences, 15% to 20% appearing once. This sample was shared with a second study, whose subject was T cells in Graves' hyperthyroidism and ophthalmopathy. That study adds: Researchers ran a first-round RT-PCR on the TCR CDR3 using the HTBI primer set. Onset of ophthalmopathy came a median roughly 6.9 months after the model predicted it.

The rearrangement uses TRBV9 and TRBJ2-5; 11 bases agree with TRBD1. This TCR derives from a young woman with Graves disease. Source: peripheral blood mononuclear cells (PBMCs), taken at new diagnosis, from a patient treated with antithyroid drugs. CDR3 region: CASSTGQGARETQYF. CDR3 DNA sequence: TGTGCCAGCAGCACCGGACAGGGGGCGCGAGAGACCCAGTACTTC.